These T cell receptor beta chains were read from a single sample in a study of blood T cells in healthy people across ages. TCRdb reanalysed the 5' RACE reads using MiXCR and keeps one entry per CDR3 protein. The repertoire has 600,000 to 1,000,000 distinct CDR3 sequences, approximately 25% of them found once; the top ten carry under 4.5%. These data also formed part of another study, on T cells of mothers and their children.

Sequencing used blood. The receptors here all came from a boy aged 5 to 17 in good health. Both conserved end residues are part of each CDR3. A D gene is named only where the DNA matches it firmly. Clone size is shown for a subset of rows, as once, few, many or a class of expanded clone.

J,size,length,D,V,DNA,CDR3
TRBJ1-1,-,15,TRBD1,TRBV5-1,TGCGCCAGCATCCCCGGGGCAGGGGGAGACACTGAAGCTTTCTTT,CASIPGAGGDTEAFF
TRBJ2-5,-,16,TRBD1,TRBV24-1,TGTGCCACCAGTGAGCTGACAGGGGGCTGGGGTGAGACCCAGTACTTC,CATSELTGGWGETQYF
TRBJ1-6,-,16,-,TRBV29-1,TGCAGCGGTAAGAGGACGGGGAGCTCCTATAATTCACCCCTCCACTTT,CSGKRTGSSYNSPLHF
TRBJ2-3,-,15,-,TRBV14,TGTGCCAGCAGCCCAAGGAGGACTGCCACAGATACGCAGTATTTT,CASSPRRTATDTQYF
TRBJ2-4,-,16,-,TRBV28,TGTGCCAGCAGTCCTCCCTTCCGGGGTAGCAAAAACATTCAGTACTTC,CASSPPFRGSKNIQYF
TRBJ1-1,few,13,-,TRBV30,TGTGCCTGGTATAACATGGAGGCCACTGAAGCTTTCTTT,CAWYNMEATEAFF
TRBJ1-5,few,15,-,TRBV4-1,TGCGCCAGCAGCCCCGCGGGGTACGGCAATCAGCCCCAGCATTTT,CASSPAGYGNQPQHF
TRBJ2-7,-,13,TRBD2,TRBV10-3,TGTGCCATCAGTGGGGCGGGAGAAGGCGAGCAGTACTTC,CAISGAGEGEQYF
TRBJ2-1,-,17,TRBD2,TRBV20-1,TGCAGTGCTAGTAGCGTTAGCGGGAGACCCAATAACAATGAGCAGTTCTTC,CSASSVSGRPNNNEQFF
TRBJ1-2,-,12,-,TRBV28,TGTGCCAGCAGTTTACCAGGGCAAGGCTACACCTTC,CASSLPGQGYTF
TRBJ2-5,once,13,TRBD1,TRBV6-2/TRBV6-3,TGTGCCAGCTTACCGGGACAGGCCACGACGGAGTACTTC,CASLPGQATTEYF
TRBJ2-1,once,14,-,TRBV20-1,TGCAGTGCTACTGATTTGACAGGCTACAATGAGCAGTTCTTC,CSATDLTGYNEQFF
TRBJ2-1,few,17,TRBD2,TRBV11-2,TGTGCCAGCAGCTTAACCCACGGGACTAGCGGCAACAATGAGCAGTTCTTC,CASSLTHGTSGNNEQFF
TRBJ2-7,-,15,TRBD1,TRBV3-1,TGTGCCAGCAGCGCTAGCAGGGGGCATCTCTACGAGCAGTACTTC,CASSASRGHLYEQYF
TRBJ2-1,few,16,-,TRBV5-1,TGCGCCAGCAGCTTGGTGGCCACCGGCTCCTACAATGAGCAGTTCTTC,CASSLVATGSYNEQFF
TRBJ1-6,-,17,-,TRBV5-1,TGCGCCAGCAGCTTTGGCCCCAGGGGCGGTGGGAATTCACCCCTCCACTTT,CASSFGPRGGGNSPLHF